Listed below are T cell receptor beta chains from one sample, sequenced in a study of a mutant IDH1 vaccine in newly diagnosed glioma. The assay was immunoSEQ multiplex PCR, and TCRdb's table has in-frame clones only and misses some. The table shows around 94,000 clones, with roughly 91% occurring only once. Their recognized antigens are unknown. The sequences come from PBMCs, collected from a glioma patient whose treatment included an IDH1 peptide vaccine. The receptors shown here come from a woman between 45 and 60 years old with glioma. The CDR3 runs from the conserved cysteine through the conserved F or W. The D gene is left open where the match is weak.

v_gene: TRBV7-8; d_gene: NA; j_gene: TRBJ2-1; CDR3aa: CASSFWTTNYNEQFF
v_gene: TRBV13; d_gene: NA; j_gene: TRBJ2-5; CDR3aa: CASSLMPSGLSQETQYF
v_gene: TRBV29-1; d_gene: NA; j_gene: TRBJ2-4; CDR3aa: CSVGGIKNIQYF
v_gene: TRBV27; d_gene: NA; j_gene: TRBJ2-5; CDR3aa: CASTFRDTQYF
v_gene: TRBV5-1; d_gene: TRBD1; j_gene: TRBJ2-7; CDR3aa: CASSPGQPSVEQYF
v_gene: TRBV6-5; d_gene: NA; j_gene: TRBJ1-2; CDR3aa: CASRRDKGDLRYTF
v_gene: TRBV27; d_gene: TRBD1; j_gene: TRBJ1-2; CDR3aa: CASSFQDRGRDYGYTF
v_gene: TRBV27; d_gene: NA; j_gene: TRBJ2-7; CDR3aa: CASSRVGNEQYF
v_gene: TRBV7-3; d_gene: TRBD2; j_gene: TRBJ2-2; CDR3aa: CASSLGLAAGELFF
v_gene: TRBV19; d_gene: NA; j_gene: TRBJ2-5; CDR3aa: CASSHAETQYF
v_gene: TRBV7-9; d_gene: TRBD1; j_gene: TRBJ2-1; CDR3aa: CASSSPGTAYNEQFF
v_gene: TRBV11-2; d_gene: TRBD1; j_gene: TRBJ2-7; CDR3aa: CASSLTTGMTYEQYF
v_gene: TRBV10-3; d_gene: NA; j_gene: TRBJ2-3; CDR3aa: CAISGAPGPRTDTQYF
v_gene: TRBV19; d_gene: TRBD1; j_gene: TRBJ1-5; CDR3aa: CASSRQGGQPQHF
v_gene: TRBV9; d_gene: TRBD1; j_gene: TRBJ1-1; CDR3aa: CASSSWTGNTEAFF
v_gene: TRBV27; d_gene: TRBD1; j_gene: TRBJ2-7; CDR3aa: CASSIYGTGYEQYF
v_gene: TRBV7-8; d_gene: TRBD2; j_gene: TRBJ2-2; CDR3aa: CASSLGRGLAGRQSGELFF
v_gene: TRBV11-2; d_gene: NA; j_gene: TRBJ2-7; CDR3aa: CASSLSAGRYEQYF
v_gene: TRBV11-2; d_gene: TRBD2; j_gene: TRBJ2-1; CDR3aa: CASSRTSGTSSYNEQFF
v_gene: TRBV28; d_gene: TRBD2; j_gene: TRBJ2-7; CDR3aa: CASSVPGTSGTSYEQYF
v_gene: TRBV11-2; d_gene: TRBD2; j_gene: TRBJ2-1; CDR3aa: CASSLESGGPNEQFF
v_gene: TRBV28; d_gene: NA; j_gene: TRBJ2-5; CDR3aa: CASSFPPVQETQYF
v_gene: TRBV7-9; d_gene: NA; j_gene: TRBJ1-2; CDR3aa: CASSREVSWGYTF
v_gene: TRBV5-1; d_gene: NA; j_gene: TRBJ1-2; CDR3aa: CASSLAKDGYTF
v_gene: TRBV5-5; d_gene: TRBD2; j_gene: TRBJ2-2; CDR3aa: CASSPAGGRDTGELFF
v_gene: TRBV19; d_gene: NA; j_gene: TRBJ2-6; CDR3aa: CASSILSSGANVLTF
v_gene: TRBV5-1; d_gene: TRBD1; j_gene: TRBJ2-2; CDR3aa: CASSLRGTGGTGELFF
v_gene: TRBV7-9; d_gene: NA; j_gene: TRBJ1-1; CDR3aa: CASSLQVGNTEAFF
v_gene: TRBV30; d_gene: NA; j_gene: TRBJ2-4; CDR3aa: CAWSVLAKGQNIQYF
v_gene: TRBV7-3; d_gene: TRBD1; j_gene: TRBJ2-3; CDR3aa: CASSLGQAWDTQYF
v_gene: TRBV27; d_gene: TRBD1; j_gene: TRBJ1-4; CDR3aa: CASSPMDRGYEKLFF
v_gene: TRBV6-6; d_gene: NA; j_gene: TRBJ2-7; CDR3aa: CASSYEVSSFEQYF
v_gene: TRBV28; d_gene: NA; j_gene: TRBJ2-2; CDR3aa: CASSWVSNTGELFF
v_gene: TRBV30; d_gene: TRBD2; j_gene: TRBJ2-3; CDR3aa: CAWTGTSGDTQYF
v_gene: TRBV6-1; d_gene: NA; j_gene: TRBJ1-3; CDR3aa: CASSVAGTGNTIYF
v_gene: TRBV5-4; d_gene: TRBD1; j_gene: TRBJ2-1; CDR3aa: CASSHGTGATYNEQFF
v_gene: TRBV29-1; d_gene: NA; j_gene: TRBJ2-1; CDR3aa: CSGGRDLLGQFF
v_gene: TRBV29-1; d_gene: NA; j_gene: TRBJ2-7; CDR3aa: CSVGYSYEQYF